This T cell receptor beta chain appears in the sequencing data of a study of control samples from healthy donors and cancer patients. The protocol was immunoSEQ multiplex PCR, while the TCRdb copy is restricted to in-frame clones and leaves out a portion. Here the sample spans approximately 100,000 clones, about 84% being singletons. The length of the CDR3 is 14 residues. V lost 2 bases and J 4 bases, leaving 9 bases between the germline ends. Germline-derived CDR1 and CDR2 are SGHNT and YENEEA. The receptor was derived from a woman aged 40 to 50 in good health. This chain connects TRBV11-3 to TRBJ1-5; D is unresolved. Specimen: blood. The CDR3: CASSLSGPNQPQHF. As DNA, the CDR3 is TGTGCCAGCAGCTTAAGCGGACCAAATCAGCCCCAGCATTTT. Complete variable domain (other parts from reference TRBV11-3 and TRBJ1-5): EAGVVQSPRYKIIEKKQPVAFWCNPISGHNTLYWYLQNLGQGPELLIRYENEEAVDDSQLPKDRFSAERLKGVDSTLKIQPAELGDSAVYLCASSLSGPNQPQHFGDGTRLSIL.